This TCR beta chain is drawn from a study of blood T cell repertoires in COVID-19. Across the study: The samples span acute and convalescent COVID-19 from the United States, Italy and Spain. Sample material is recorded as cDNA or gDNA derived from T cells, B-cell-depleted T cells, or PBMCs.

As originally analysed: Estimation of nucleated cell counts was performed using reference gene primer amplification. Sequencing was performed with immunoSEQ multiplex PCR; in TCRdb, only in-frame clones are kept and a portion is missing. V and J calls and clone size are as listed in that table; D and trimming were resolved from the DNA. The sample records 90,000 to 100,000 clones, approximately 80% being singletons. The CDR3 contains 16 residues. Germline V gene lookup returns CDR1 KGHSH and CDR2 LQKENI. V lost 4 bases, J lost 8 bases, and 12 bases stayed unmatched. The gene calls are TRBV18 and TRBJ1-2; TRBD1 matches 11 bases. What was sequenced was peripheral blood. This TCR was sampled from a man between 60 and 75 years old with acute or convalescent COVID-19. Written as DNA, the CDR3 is TGTGCCAGCTCACAACCCGGGACAGGGGGGCGGATCGGCTACACCTTC. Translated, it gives CASSQPGTGGRIGYTF.